These 3 T cell receptor beta chains share one sample of origin, sequenced in a study of blood T cell repertoires in COVID-19. Only in-frame clones appear in the TCRdb table, and some are missing; sequencing was by immunoSEQ multiplex PCR. Of under 150,000 clones listed, roughly nine tenths are singletons. Sequencing input: peripheral blood. Source of these receptors: a woman aged 55-75 years with active COVID-19.

This chain links TRBV10-3 with TRBJ1-2; D is ambiguous. Per the germline V gene, CDR1 is ENHRY and CDR2 is SYGVKD. Between the trimmed V and J ends, which lost 0 bases and 4 bases, there was a span of 6 bases. CDR3 length: 13 amino acids. The CDR3 loop reads CAISESGSYGYTF. The CDR3, as DNA: TGTGCCATCAGTGAGTCGGGGAGCTATGGCTACACCTTC.

This sequence joins TRBV24-1 and TRBJ2-1, with 11 bases matching TRBD1. The CDR3 extends over 19 amino acids. V gave up 3 bases and J gave up 3 bases; unmatched junction bases: 12. The germline V gene has CDR1 KGHDR and CDR2 SFDVKD. For the CDR3, the DNA is TGTGCCACCAGTGATGGTGGACAGGGGGCGTCAAGCGGCTACAATGAGCAGTTCTTC. It codes for CATSDGGQGASSGYNEQFF.

The chain uses TRBV5-1 and TRBJ1-4; D might be TRBD1 (5 bases). This CDR3 is 16 amino acids long. V lost 2 bases to trimming and J lost 6 bases, with 17 bases between them. The germline CDR1 and CDR2 sequences are SGHRS and YFSETQ. The CDR3 here is CASSLSGRGGDEKLFF. The DNA for the CDR3 is TGCGCCAGCAGCTTAAGTGGTAGGGGAGGAGATGAAAAACTGTTTTTT.